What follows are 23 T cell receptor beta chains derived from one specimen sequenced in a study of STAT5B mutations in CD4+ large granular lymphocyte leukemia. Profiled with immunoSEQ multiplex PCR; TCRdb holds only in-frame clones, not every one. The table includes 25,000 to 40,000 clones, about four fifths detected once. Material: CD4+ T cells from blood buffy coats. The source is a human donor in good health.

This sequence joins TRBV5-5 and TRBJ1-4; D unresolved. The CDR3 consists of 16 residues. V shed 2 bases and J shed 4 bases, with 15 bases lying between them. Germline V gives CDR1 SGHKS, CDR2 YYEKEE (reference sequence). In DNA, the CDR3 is TGTGCCAGCAGCTTATGGCGGATGGGTGGTAATGAAAAACTGTTTTTT. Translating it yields CASSLWRMGGNEKLFF.

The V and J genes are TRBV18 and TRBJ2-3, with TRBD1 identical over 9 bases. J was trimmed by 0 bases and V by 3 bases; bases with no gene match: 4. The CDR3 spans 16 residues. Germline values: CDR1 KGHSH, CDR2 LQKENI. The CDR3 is CASSPGQGPSTDTQYF. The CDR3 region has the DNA TGTGCCAGCTCACCGGGACAGGGTCCTAGCACAGATACGCAGTATTTT.

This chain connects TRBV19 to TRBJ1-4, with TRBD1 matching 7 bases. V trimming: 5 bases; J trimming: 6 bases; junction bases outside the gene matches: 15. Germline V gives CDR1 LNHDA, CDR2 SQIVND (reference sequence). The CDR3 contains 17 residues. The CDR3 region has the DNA TGTGCCAGTAGTCGGGCCAAGGGGGCAATAAACGATGAAAAACTGTTTTTT. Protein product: CASSRAKGAINDEKLFF.

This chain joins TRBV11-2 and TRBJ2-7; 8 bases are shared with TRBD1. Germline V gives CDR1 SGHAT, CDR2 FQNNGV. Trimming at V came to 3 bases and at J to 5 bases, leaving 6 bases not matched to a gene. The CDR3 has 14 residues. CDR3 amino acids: CASSFQQGGHEQYF. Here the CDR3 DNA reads TGTGCCAGCAGCTTTCAACAGGGGGGACACGAGCAGTACTTC.

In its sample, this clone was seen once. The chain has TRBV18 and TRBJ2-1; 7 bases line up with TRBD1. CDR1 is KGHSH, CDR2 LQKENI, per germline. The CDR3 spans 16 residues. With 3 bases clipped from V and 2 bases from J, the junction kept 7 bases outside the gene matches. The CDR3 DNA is TGTGCCAGCTCACCCCCGTCGACAGGGACCTACAATGAGCAGTTCTTC. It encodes CASSPPSTGTYNEQFF.

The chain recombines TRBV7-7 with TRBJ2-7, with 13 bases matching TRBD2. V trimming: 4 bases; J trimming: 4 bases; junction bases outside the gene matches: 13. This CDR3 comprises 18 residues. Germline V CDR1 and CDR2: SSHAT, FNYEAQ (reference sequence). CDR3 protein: CASSSTPVGTSGEYEQYF. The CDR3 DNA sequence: TGTGCCAGCAGCTCCACACCCGTCGGGACTAGCGGGGAATACGAGCAGTACTTC. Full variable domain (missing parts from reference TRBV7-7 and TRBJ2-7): GAGVSQSPRYKVTKRGQDVTLRCDPISSHATLYWYQQALGQGPEFLTYFNYEAQPDKSGLPSDRFSAERPEGSISTLTIQRTEQRDSAMYRCASSSTPVGTSGEYEQYFGPGTRLTVT.

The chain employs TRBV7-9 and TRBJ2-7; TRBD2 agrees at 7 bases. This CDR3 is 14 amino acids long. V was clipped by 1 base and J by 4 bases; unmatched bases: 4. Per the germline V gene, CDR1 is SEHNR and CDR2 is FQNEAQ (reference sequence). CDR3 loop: CASSLGGRDYEQYF. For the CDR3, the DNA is TGTGCCAGCAGCTTAGGAGGGAGGGATTACGAGCAGTACTTC.

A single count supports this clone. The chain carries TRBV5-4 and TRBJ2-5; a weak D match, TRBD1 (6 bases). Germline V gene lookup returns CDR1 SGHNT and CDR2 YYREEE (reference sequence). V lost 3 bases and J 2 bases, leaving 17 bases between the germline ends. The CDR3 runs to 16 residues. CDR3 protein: CASSSRPTGLQETQYF. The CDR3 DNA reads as TGTGCCAGCAGCTCTCGTCCGACAGGACTTCAAGAGACCCAGTACTTC.

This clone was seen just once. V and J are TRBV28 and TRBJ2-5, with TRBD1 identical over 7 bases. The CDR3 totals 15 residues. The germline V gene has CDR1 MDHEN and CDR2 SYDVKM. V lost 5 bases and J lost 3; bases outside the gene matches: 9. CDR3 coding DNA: TGTGCCAGCAGTCCGTACACCGGGACAGAAGAGACCCAGTACTTC. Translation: CASSPYTGTEETQYF.

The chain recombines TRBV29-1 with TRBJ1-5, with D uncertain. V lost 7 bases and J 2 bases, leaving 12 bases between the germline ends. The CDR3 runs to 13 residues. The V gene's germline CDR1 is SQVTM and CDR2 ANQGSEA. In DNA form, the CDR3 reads TGCAGCGCCGGGATTGATGGCAATCAGCCCCAGCATTTT. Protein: CSAGIDGNQPQHF.

This chain's CDR3 is CASSITGISGYTF. CDR3 nucleotide sequence: TGTGCCAGTAGTATCACAGGGATCTCTGGCTACACCTTC. The chain uses TRBV19 and TRBJ1-2, with D maybe TRBD1 (6 bases). The CDR3 is 13 amino acids. Trimming removed 3 bases from V and 7 bases from J, with 12 bases in between. Germline assignment: CDR1 LNHDA and CDR2 SQIVND (reference sequence).

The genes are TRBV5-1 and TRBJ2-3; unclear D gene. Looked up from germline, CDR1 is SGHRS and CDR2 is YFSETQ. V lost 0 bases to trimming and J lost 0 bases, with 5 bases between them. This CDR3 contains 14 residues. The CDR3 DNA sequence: TGCGCCAGCAGCTTGGACACTAGCACAGATACGCAGTATTTT. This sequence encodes CASSLDTSTDTQYF.

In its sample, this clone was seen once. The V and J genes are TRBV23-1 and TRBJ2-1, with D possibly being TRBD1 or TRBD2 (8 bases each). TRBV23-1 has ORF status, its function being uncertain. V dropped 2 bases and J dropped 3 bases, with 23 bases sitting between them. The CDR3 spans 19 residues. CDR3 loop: CASSQDRGSTSGCYNEQFF. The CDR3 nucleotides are TGCGCCAGCAGTCAAGACAGGGGCAGCACTAGCGGTTGCTACAATGAGCAGTTCTTC.

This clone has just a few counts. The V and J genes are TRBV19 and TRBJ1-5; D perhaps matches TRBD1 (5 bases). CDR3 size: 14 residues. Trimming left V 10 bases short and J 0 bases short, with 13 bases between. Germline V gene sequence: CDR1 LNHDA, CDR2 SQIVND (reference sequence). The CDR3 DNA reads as TGTGCCACCGAGACAGTTAATAGCAATCAGCCCCAGCATTTT. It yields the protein CATETVNSNQPQHF.

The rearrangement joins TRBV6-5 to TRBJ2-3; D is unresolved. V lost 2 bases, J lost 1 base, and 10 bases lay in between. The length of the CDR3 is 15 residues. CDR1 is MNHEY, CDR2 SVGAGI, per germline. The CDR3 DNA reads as TGTGCCAGCAGTTACGGGTCCAGTGGCACAGATACGCAGTATTTT. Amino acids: CASSYGSSGTDTQYF.

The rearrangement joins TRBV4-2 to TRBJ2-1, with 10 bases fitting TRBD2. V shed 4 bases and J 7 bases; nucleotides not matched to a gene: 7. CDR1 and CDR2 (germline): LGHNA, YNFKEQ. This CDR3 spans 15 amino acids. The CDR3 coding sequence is TGTGCCAGCAGCCCTAGCGGGAGTCTCCTAAATGAGCAGTTCTTC. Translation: CASSPSGSLLNEQFF.

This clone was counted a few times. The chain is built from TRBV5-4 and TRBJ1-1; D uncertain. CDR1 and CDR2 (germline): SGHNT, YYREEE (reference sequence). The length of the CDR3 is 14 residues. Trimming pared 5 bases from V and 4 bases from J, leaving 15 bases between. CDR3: CASRLGRETTEAFF. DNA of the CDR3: TGTGCCAGCAGACTGGGGAGGGAGACCACTGAAGCTTTCTTT.

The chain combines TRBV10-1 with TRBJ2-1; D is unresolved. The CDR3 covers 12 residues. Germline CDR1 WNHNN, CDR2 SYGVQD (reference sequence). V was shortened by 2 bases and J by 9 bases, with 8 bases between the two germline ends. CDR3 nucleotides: TGCGCCAGCAGTGAGAGTGCTGGTGAGCAGTTCTTC. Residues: CASSESAGEQFF.

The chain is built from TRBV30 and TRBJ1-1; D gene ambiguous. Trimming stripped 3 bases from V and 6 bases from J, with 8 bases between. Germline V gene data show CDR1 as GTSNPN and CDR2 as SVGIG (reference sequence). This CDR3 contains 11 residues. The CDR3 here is CAWRDLAEAFF. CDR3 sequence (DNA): TGTGCCTGGAGGGACCTCGCTGAAGCTTTCTTT.

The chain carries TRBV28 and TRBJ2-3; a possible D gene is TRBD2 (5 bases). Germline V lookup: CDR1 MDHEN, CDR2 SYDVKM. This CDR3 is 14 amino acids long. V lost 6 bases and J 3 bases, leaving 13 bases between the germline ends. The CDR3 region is CASSSDWSTDTQYF. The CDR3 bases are TGTGCCAGCAGCTCGGACTGGTCTACAGATACGCAGTATTTT.

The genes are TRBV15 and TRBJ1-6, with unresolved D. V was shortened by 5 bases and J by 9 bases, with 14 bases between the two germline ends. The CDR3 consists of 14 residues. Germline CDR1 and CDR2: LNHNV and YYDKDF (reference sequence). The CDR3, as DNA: TGTGCCACCAGCGTCAGGTTGGGGAGTTCACCCCTCCACTTT. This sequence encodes CATSVRLGSSPLHF.

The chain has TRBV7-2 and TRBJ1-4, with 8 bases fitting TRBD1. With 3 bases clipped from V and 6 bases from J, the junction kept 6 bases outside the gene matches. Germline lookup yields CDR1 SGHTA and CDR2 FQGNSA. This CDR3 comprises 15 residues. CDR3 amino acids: CASSFQTGEDEKLFF. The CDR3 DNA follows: TGTGCCAGCAGCTTCCAGACAGGGGAAGATGAAAAACTGTTTTTT.

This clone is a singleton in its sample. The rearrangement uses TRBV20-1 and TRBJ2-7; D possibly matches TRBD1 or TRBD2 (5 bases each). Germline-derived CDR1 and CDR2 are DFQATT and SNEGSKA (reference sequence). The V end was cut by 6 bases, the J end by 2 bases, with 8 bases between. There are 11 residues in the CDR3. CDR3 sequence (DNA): TGCAGTGCCAGGGACGCCTACGAGCAGTACTTC. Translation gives CSARDAYEQYF.